This TCR beta chain emerged from a study of radiation and T cells in renal cell carcinoma. Background on the study: Nephrectomy followed 15 Gy stereotactic body radiation by 4 weeks. Overall study results and limits: Baseline intratumoral clonotype presence is unknown without pretreatment biopsies.

Comment on this clone: Antigen unknown.

CDR1 SEHNR and CDR2 FQNEAQ come from the germline V gene (reference sequence). Trimming left V 5 bases short and J 10 bases short, with 21 bases between. The CDR3 runs 15 residues. The assay was immunoSEQ multiplex PCR, and TCRdb's table has in-frame clones only and misses some. The data show about 150,000 clones, less than 90% seen once. The time point: baseline pretreatment blood. The treatment denotes: 15 Gy SBRT to primary tumor, nephrectomy 4 weeks later. Clear cell pathology was present in this patient's renal cell carcinoma. The chain couples TRBV7-9 to TRBJ2-1, with a tentative D call TRBD2 (6 bases). This clonotype originated in a woman between 70 and 85 years old with renal cell carcinoma. Material: blood, obtained from a patient whose treatment included radiotherapy and nephrectomy. As DNA, the CDR3 is TGTGCCAGCAGCCCGACAGTTTGGGGGGACGGGGAGCAGTTCTTC. Translation gives CASSPTVWGDGEQFF.